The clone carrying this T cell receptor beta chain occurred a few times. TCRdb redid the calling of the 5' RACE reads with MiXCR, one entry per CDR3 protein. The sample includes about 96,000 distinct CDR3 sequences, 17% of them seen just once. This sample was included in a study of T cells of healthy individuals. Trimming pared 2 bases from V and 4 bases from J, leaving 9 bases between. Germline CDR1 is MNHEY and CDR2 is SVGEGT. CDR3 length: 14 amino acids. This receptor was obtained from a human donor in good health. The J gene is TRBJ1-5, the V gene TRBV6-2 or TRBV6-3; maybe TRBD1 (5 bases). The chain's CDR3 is CASSYRGLNQPQHF. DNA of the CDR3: TGTGCCAGCAGTTACCGGGGCCTAAATCAGCCCCAGCATTTT.